One and the same sample provided the 5 T cell receptor beta chains below, sequenced in a study of T cell responses to AZD1222 COVID-19 vaccine. TCRdb keeps only in-frame clones here, not all; method: immunoSEQ multiplex PCR. Of 150,000 to 200,000 clones listed, about 86% were seen once; the top ten hold around a tenth. Sequenced here: peripheral blood, sampled 28 days after the second AZD1222 dose. The source is an adult who received the AZD1222 COVID-19 vaccine.

V and J are TRBV7-2 and TRBJ1-5; D is unclear. Germline CDR1 and CDR2: SGHTA and FQGNSA. CDR3 length: 15 amino acids. Trimming took 1 base from V and 7 from J, leaving 14 bases between them. CDR3 residues: CASSLVAGSNQPQHF. For the CDR3, the DNA is TGTGCCAGCAGCTTAGTGGCTGGGAGTAACCAGCCCCAGCATTTT.

The sample holds a few counts of this clone. The V call is TRBV7-2, the J call TRBJ2-1, with TRBD2 matching over 9 bases. Germline CDR1 reads SGHTA; CDR2 reads FQGNSA. CDR3 length: 15 amino acids. The V gene end was trimmed by 2 bases and the J gene end by 8 bases; junction bases not matched to a gene: 7. The CDR3 coding sequence is TGTGCCAGCAGCTTAATGGGACTAGCCGGCGATGAGCAGTTCTTC. Translating it yields CASSLMGLAGDEQFF.

The J gene is TRBJ2-7, the V gene TRBV5-4; 8 bases map to TRBD1. CDR1 is SGHNT, CDR2 YYREEE, per germline (reference sequence). With 4 bases clipped from V and 5 bases from J, the junction kept 11 bases outside the gene matches. This CDR3 spans 15 amino acids. CDR3 region: CASSPDRVRINEQYF. CDR3 coding DNA: TGTGCCAGCAGCCCGGACAGGGTAAGAATCAACGAGCAGTACTTC.

This chain joins TRBV19 and TRBJ2-7, with 8 bases matching TRBD1. Germline loops: CDR1 LNHDA, CDR2 SQIVND (reference sequence). After removal of 7 bases from V and 2 bases from J, the junction contained 10 bases not matched to a gene. The CDR3 totals 15 residues. The CDR3 DNA follows: TGTGCCAGTACTCTACTAGGACAGGGAACCTACGAGCAGTACTTC. The encoded protein is CASTLLGQGTYEQYF.

The V call is TRBV14, the J call TRBJ1-6, with D unresolved. Germline CDR1 is SGHDN and CDR2 is FVKESK. V lost 3 bases and J lost 5, with 11 bases in between. The CDR3 has 15 residues. DNA for the CDR3: TGTGCCAGCAGCCAGTTGACACCCAATAATTCACCCCTCCACTTT. It codes for CASSQLTPNNSPLHF.